This T cell receptor beta chain is from a study of T cell repertoires in ileal Crohn's disease. Eligibility required adulthood, ileal or ileocolonic Crohn's disease and indicated ileocolonic resection. Libraries were prepared by immunoSEQ multiplex PCR; TCRdb keeps only in-frame clonotypes and omits some of them. The table lists over 25,000 clones, about 82% of them singletons, with roughly 19% in the top ten. This clone has just a few counts. Antigen unknown. Germline values: CDR1 SGHRS, CDR2 YFSETQ. The CDR3 extends over 14 amino acids. Trimming at V came to 3 bases and at J to 4 bases, leaving 6 bases not matched to a gene. Regarding the study as a whole: Compared with non-smokers, active smokers at surgery showed more clonal expansions. Endoscopic recurrence occurred in every patient whose clonality exceeded 26.8%.

The chain carries TRBV5-1 and TRBJ1-2, with 7 nucleotides matching TRBD1. Specimen: ileal tissue. The sequence was obtained from an adult with Crohn's disease. This CDR3 reads CASSYTGTAYGYTF. Written as DNA, the CDR3 is TGCGCCAGCAGCTACACCGGGACAGCCTATGGCTACACCTTC.